The 18 T cell receptor beta chains below come from one sample, sequenced in a study of cytomegalovirus exposure and HLA in healthy donors. The protocol was immunoSEQ multiplex PCR, while the TCRdb copy is restricted to in-frame clones and leaves out a portion. This table holds more than 20,000 clones, roughly 97% found once. The sequenced sample was PBMCs. The receptor source for this set is a man younger than 40 in good health and CMV-seropositive.

V and J are TRBV28 and TRBJ2-3; D perhaps matches TRBD2 (5 bases). CDR1 is MDHEN and CDR2 is SYDVKM in the germline V gene. This CDR3 has 15 residues. The V and J ends lost 5 bases and 0 bases respectively, with 12 bases between them. The CDR3 spells CASSTLRRSTDTQYF. CDR3 in DNA: TGTGCCAGCAGTACCTTGCGGAGGAGCACAGATACGCAGTATTTT.

The chain is built from TRBV20-1 and TRBJ2-7, with D uncertain. V dropped 5 bases and J dropped 6 bases, with 8 bases sitting between them. Looked up from germline, CDR1 is DFQATT and CDR2 is SNEGSKA (reference sequence). The CDR3 is 10 amino acids. The DNA for the CDR3 is TGCAGTGCTCGGAAGCGCGAGCAGTACTTC. Amino acid sequence: CSARKREQYF.

The V gene is TRBV6-1, the J gene TRBJ2-7; a weak D match, TRBD2 (5 bases). CDR1 is MNHNS, CDR2 SASEGT, per germline. V shed 3 bases and J shed 0 bases, with 12 bases lying between them. The CDR3 extends over 15 amino acids. CDR3: CASSEESSGSYEQYF. The DNA of the CDR3 is TGTGCCAGCAGTGAGGAATCCAGCGGCTCCTACGAGCAGTACTTC.

This chain joins TRBV27 and TRBJ2-7; TRBD1 matches at 7 bases. V shed 4 bases, J shed 9 bases, and the junction held 6 bases outside the gene matches. Germline CDR1 and CDR2: MNHEY and SMNVEV (reference sequence). This CDR3 is 12 amino acids long. In DNA, the CDR3 is TGTGCCAGCAGTTCGACAGGGTTGAGGCAGTACTTC. Translation: CASSSTGLRQYF.

The chain links TRBV4-1 to TRBJ2-4; perhaps TRBD1 as D (5 bases). The CDR3 covers 18 residues. V was clipped by 1 base and J by 1 base, with 17 bases between them. The V gene's germline CDR1 is MGHRA and CDR2 YSYEKL. The CDR3 nucleotides read TGCGCCAGCAGCCAAGGAGTTCCAGGGCCCGGGGCCAAAAACATTCAGTACTTC. Residues: CASSQGVPGPGAKNIQYF.

The chain is built from TRBV14 and TRBJ2-3, with 7 bases aligning to TRBD2. Germline V CDR1 and CDR2: SGHDN, FVKESK. The CDR3 is made up of 16 amino acids. Germline trimming cut 4 bases from V and 1 base from J; bases unmatched to any gene: 8. As DNA, the CDR3 is TGTGCCAGCAGCCCCCGAGCGGGGTGGGGCACAGATACGCAGTATTTT. Encoded protein: CASSPRAGWGTDTQYF.

The chain couples TRBV5-1 to TRBJ1-2; D is possibly TRBD1 (5 bases). This CDR3 contains 14 residues. Germline CDR1 is SGHRS and CDR2 is YFSETQ. Trimming removed 0 bases from V and 4 bases from J, with 10 bases in between. The CDR3 DNA reads TGCGCCAGCAGCTTGGCGACAGCTGGCTATGGCTACACCTTC. Protein product: CASSLATAGYGYTF.

This chain uses TRBV28 with TRBJ2-3, with D tentatively TRBD2 (6 bases). This CDR3 is 17 amino acids long. CDR1 is MDHEN, CDR2 SYDVKM, per germline. With 2 bases removed from V and 3 bases from J, the gap between germline ends came to 18 bases. In DNA form, the CDR3 reads TGTGCCAGCAGTTTAGACCTAGGCGGGATGTGGACAGATACGCAGTATTTT. This codes for CASSLDLGGMWTDTQYF.

V and J are TRBV6-5 and TRBJ1-1; TRBD1 might be the D (5 bases). The germline V gene encodes CDR1 MNHEY and CDR2 SVGAGI. CDR3 size: 15 residues. The ends were cut back, 8 bases at V and 0 bases at J, with 16 bases in the middle. The DNA for the CDR3 is TGTGCCAGCCAGGGAAGCCGCCTTATGAACACTGAAGCTTTCTTT. Translated, it gives CASQGSRLMNTEAFF.

The gene calls are TRBV27 and TRBJ2-3; tentatively, D is TRBD1 (5 bases). V shed 6 bases and J shed 1 base, with 17 bases lying between them. The CDR3 extends over 16 amino acids. CDR1 is MNHEY, CDR2 SMNVEV, per germline (reference sequence). Written as DNA, the CDR3 is TGTGCCAGCAGCCCATACCAGGGTTGGGGCACAGATACGCAGTATTTT. Encoded protein: CASSPYQGWGTDTQYF.

The rearrangement uses TRBV6-6 and TRBJ2-7, with 8 nucleotides matching TRBD2. Germline-derived CDR1 and CDR2 are MNHNY and SVGAGI (reference sequence). V lost 3 bases and J lost 3; bases outside the gene matches: 10. The CDR3 extends over 16 amino acids. CDR3 sequence reads: CASSYLVAGGIYEQYF. The CDR3 coding sequence is TGTGCCAGCAGTTATCTGGTGGCGGGAGGTATCTACGAGCAGTACTTC.

This chain connects TRBV19 to TRBJ2-5; tentative D call: TRBD2 (6 bases). This CDR3 is 16 amino acids long. Germline CDR1 LNHDA, CDR2 SQIVND (reference sequence). With 3 bases removed from V and 7 bases from J, the gap between germline ends came to 21 bases. The CDR3 reads CASSMAGEPSGRTQYF. For the CDR3, the DNA is TGTGCCAGTAGTATGGCCGGGGAGCCCAGCGGGCGGACCCAGTACTTC. The variable domain in full, completed from reference TRBV19 and TRBJ2-5, reads DGGITQSPKYLFRKEGQNVTLSCEQNLNHDAMYWYRQDPGQGLRLIYYSQIVNDFQKGDIAEGYSVSREKKESFPLTVTSAQKNPTAFYLCASSMAGEPSGRTQYFGPGTRLLVL.

This clone has just a few counts. The rearrangement uses TRBV28 and TRBJ1-2; D possibly corresponds to TRBD1 (5 bases). The V and J ends lost 1 base and 7 bases respectively, with 16 bases between them. Germline V gene data show CDR1 as MDHEN and CDR2 as SYDVKM. The CDR3 sequence is 15 residues long. In nucleotides, the CDR3 is TGTGCCAGCAGTTTATCAGGGTGGACAACAAGTGGCTACACCTTC. Its protein product is CASSLSGWTTSGYTF.

The chain is built from TRBV7-2 and TRBJ1-1; a possible D gene is TRBD1 (6 bases). V dropped 7 bases and J dropped 1 base, with 10 bases sitting between them. The CDR3 runs 13 residues. The germline CDR1 and CDR2 sequences are SGHTA and FQGNSA. In nucleotides, the CDR3 is TGTGCCAGCATCCTGGACAGGAACACTGAAGCTTTCTTT. It encodes CASILDRNTEAFF.

This clone came up a few times. The chain combines TRBV5-1 with TRBJ2-5, with 10 bases fitting TRBD1. Germline V gene sequence: CDR1 SGHRS, CDR2 YFSETQ. There are 17 residues in the CDR3. V gave up 0 bases and J gave up 1 base; unmatched junction bases: 6. The CDR3 nucleotides read TGCGCCAGCAGCTTGGGGGGACAGGGGAGGGTCCAAGAGACCCAGTACTTC. Residues: CASSLGGQGRVQETQYF.

This clone was seen just once. The V and J genes are TRBV18 and TRBJ2-3; 11 positions match TRBD1. This CDR3 is 17 amino acids long. Germline-derived CDR1 and CDR2 are KGHSH and LQKENI. Unmatched junction bases numbered 8, after V lost 3 bases and J lost 3 bases. CDR3 nucleotide sequence: TGTGCCAGCTCACCCCTGCCGGGACAGGGGGGAACAGATACGCAGTATTTT. This encodes CASSPLPGQGGTDTQYF. Together with reference TRBV18 and TRBJ2-3, the CDR3 gives the full variable domain: NAGVMQNPRHLVRRRGQEARLRCSPMKGHSHVYWYRQLPEEGLKFMVYLQKENIIDESGMPKERFSAEFPKEGPSILRIQQVVRGDSAAYFCASSPLPGQGGTDTQYFGPGTRLTVL.

The CDR3 region has the DNA TGTGCCAGCAGTTTATTTCCCACAGCTTATGGCTACACCTTC. As protein: CASSLFPTAYGYTF. The V gene is TRBV27, the J gene TRBJ1-2; D not certain. Between the trimmed V and J ends, which lost 1 base and 5 bases, there was a span of 11 bases. Germline CDR1 reads MNHEY; CDR2 reads SMNVEV (reference sequence). This CDR3 is built from 14 residues.

V usage is TRBV6-1 and J usage is TRBJ2-3; no firm D call. V lost 4 bases, J lost 2 bases, and 13 bases lay in between. CDR3 length: 15 amino acids. Germline CDR1 is MNHNS and CDR2 is SASEGT. In DNA form, the CDR3 reads TGTGCCAGCAGTGCCCGACTTTCTTCCACAGATACGCAGTATTTT. Residues: CASSARLSSTDTQYF.